The clone carrying this T cell receptor beta chain was seen a few times. Its antigen is undetermined. The data are from a study of vaccination and CD4 T cells after COVID-19. Notes on the study in general: Data came from relatively few convalescent patients and lacked early post-infection timepoints.

Treatment in this sample: roughly ten-day PBMC culture with coronavirus spike peptide pools or control peptides (ViraFEST assay). Positivity by PCR occurred from March to December 2020, a period that predated US Alpha, Beta and Delta variants. Once cultured 10 days, CD4+ T cells underwent isolation by negative selection. The Oncomine TCR Beta short-read assay sequenced DNA from cultured CD4+ T cells. MiXCR, run by TCRdb on the PCR reads, gives a single entry per CDR3 protein. The sample shows about 26,000 distinct CDR3 sequences, about 41% of them seen only once. The J segment lost 0 bases and the V segment lost 10 bases, leaving 22 bases of the junction unmatched. CDR3 length: 19 residues. Germline CDR1 SNHLY, CDR2 FYNNEI.

The sequence was collected from a human donor who had recovered from COVID-19. This chain connects TRBV2 to TRBJ2-3, with 7 bases matching TRBD2. Sequenced sample: CD4+ T cells from blood, cultured in vitro. CDR3 nucleotide sequence: TGTGCCACGACGTCCGGGACTACCCGACGGCTTTATAGCACAGATACGCAGTATTTT. Protein product: CATTSGTTRRLYSTDTQYF.